This T cell receptor beta chain emerged from a study of tumor-infiltrating lymphocytes in oesophageal squamous cell carcinoma. A single record per CDR3 protein comes from TCRdb applying MiXCR to the PCR reads. The data contain 9,500 to 13,000 distinct CDR3 sequences, approximately 59% of them singletons. CDR1 SGHVS and CDR2 FQNEAQ come from the germline V gene. The CDR3 runs to 13 residues. What was sequenced was esophageal tumor tissue. This chain connects TRBV7-8 to TRBJ2-7; D gene unclear. Gene TRBJ1-2 matches the end of the DNA better, so the J call may be wrong. The clonotype comes from a male donor with esophageal squamous cell carcinoma. The CDR3 loop reads CASSLSIGDGYTF. Written as DNA, the CDR3 is TGTGCCAGCAGCCTTAGTATTGGTGATGGCTACACCTTC.